This note documents a single T cell receptor beta chain sequence. Its specificity is unknown. Germline assignment: CDR1 WSHSY and CDR2 SAAADI. The V segment lost 2 bases and the J segment 3 bases; nucleotides outside the gene matches: 6. The CDR3 loop spans 17 amino acids. Healthy bone marrow donors formed the donor group. Whereas donors were nominally healthy upon sampling, unrecorded immune exposures were probable. These data belong to a study of cytomegalovirus exposure and HLA in healthy donors. About the study: As an earlier analysis found, some 180 million T cells yielded 95 million to 130 million unique TCR beta sequences.

The study ran its PCR with 60 Vbeta and 13 Jbeta primers. Some clones are missing from TCRdb's copy, which holds only in-frame ones; the method was immunoSEQ multiplex PCR. Seen in this sample are 100,000 or so clones; the ten most common clones hold 3% to 4%. Study-wide points: Solely CMV serostatus was available to characterize immune exposure.

This clonotype was obtained from a woman aged 25 to 45 in good health and CMV-seronegative. Sequencing used PBMCs. This chain connects TRBV10-2 to TRBJ2-2; TRBD1 agrees at 10 bases. The CDR3 loop is CASSEGGQGLHTGELFF. The CDR3 DNA reads TGCGCCAGCAGTGAGGGGGGACAGGGGCTACACACCGGGGAGCTGTTTTTT.